One sample yielded the 6 T cell receptor beta chains listed below, sequenced in a study of T cells in Graves' hyperthyroidism and ophthalmopathy. RNA transcripts yielded amplified TCR beta CDR3 regions. HTBI primers drove first-round RT-PCR of the TCR CDR3. Each CDR3 protein gets one entry after TCRdb re-called the multiplex PCR reads with MiXCR. The sample contains approximately 350,000 distinct CDR3 sequences, roughly 15% of which appear only once. Material for sequencing was blood. The receptors shown here come from an older woman with Graves' ophthalmopathy.

The V gene is TRBV10-3, the J gene TRBJ2-2, with TRBD1 matching 8 bases. CDR1 and CDR2 from the germline V gene are ENHRY and SYGVKD. The CDR3 loop spans 14 amino acids. The V segment lost 3 bases and the J segment 4 bases; nucleotides outside the gene matches: 1. The CDR3 here is CAISDTGGTGELFF. The CDR3, as DNA: TGTGCCATCAGTGATACAGGGGGCACCGGGGAGCTGTTTTTT.

Ten or more counts support this clonotype. The chain couples TRBV28 to TRBJ2-1; maybe TRBD1 (5 bases). V lost 5 bases and J 0 bases, leaving 11 bases between the germline ends. CDR3 length: 15 residues. Germline values: CDR1 MDHEN, CDR2 SYDVKM. The CDR3 DNA reads TGTGCCAGCAGTAGACAGATGAGCTCCTACAATGAGCAGTTCTTC. Protein sequence: CASSRQMSSYNEQFF.

This clonotype was counted at least ten times. This sequence joins TRBV7-6 and TRBJ2-2; TRBD2 might be the D (5 bases). CDR3 length: 16 residues. V was trimmed by 3 bases and J by 2 bases, leaving 13 bases between them. Germline V lookup: CDR1 SGHVS, CDR2 FNYEAQ. CDR3 nucleotide sequence: TGTGCCAGCAGCTTTGTCTGGACTTCAAACACCGGGGAGCTGTTTTTT. This sequence encodes CASSFVWTSNTGELFF.

To note about this clonotype: One end of the junction does not line up with germline, which may come from a read error. The V call is TRBV15, the J call TRBJ2-1; D is ambiguous. The germline V gene has CDR1 LNHNV and CDR2 YYDKDF (reference sequence). The CDR3 is made up of 15 amino acids. The DNA for the CDR3 is TGTGTCACCAGCAGAGATCGGGCAGGAAACAATGAGCAGTTCTTC. Translating gives CVTSRDRAGNNEQFF.

This clonotype was seen repeatedly, ten times or more. The chain employs TRBV5-1 and TRBJ2-1, with D uncertain. V gave up 3 bases and J gave up 0 bases, with 13 bases separating them. The CDR3 totals 16 residues. Germline lookup yields CDR1 SGHRS and CDR2 YFSETQ. The CDR3 DNA follows: TGCGCCAGCAGCTCCGGAGTCATGAGCTCCTACAATGAGCAGTTCTTC. It translates to CASSSGVMSSYNEQFF.

J is TRBJ2-2 and V is TRBV11-2; TRBD1 agrees at 7 bases. This CDR3 comprises 16 residues. J was trimmed by 5 bases and V by 5 bases; bases with no gene match: 11. The V gene's germline CDR1 is SGHAT and CDR2 FQNNGV. DNA for the CDR3: TGTGCCAGCAGCGCTCGACAGGGATTGCGGACCGGGGAGCTGTTTTTT. This codes for CASSARQGLRTGELFF.